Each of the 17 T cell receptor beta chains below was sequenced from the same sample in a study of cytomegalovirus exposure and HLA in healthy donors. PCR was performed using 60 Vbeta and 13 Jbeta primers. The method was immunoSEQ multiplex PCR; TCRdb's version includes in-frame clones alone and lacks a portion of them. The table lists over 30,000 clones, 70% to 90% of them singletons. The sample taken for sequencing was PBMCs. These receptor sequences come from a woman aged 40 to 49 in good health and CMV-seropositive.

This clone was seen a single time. CDR3 region: CASSFIRGGVKLSQETQYF. Written as DNA, the CDR3 is TGTGCCAGCAGCTTTATACGGGGGGGTGTCAAGTTAAGTCAAGAGACCCAGTACTTC. The chain is built from TRBV7-2 and TRBJ2-5, with 8 bases lining up with TRBD2. Unmatched junction bases numbered 17, after V lost 3 bases and J lost 2 bases. There are 19 residues in the CDR3. Germline V gene data show CDR1 as SGHTA and CDR2 as FQGNSA.

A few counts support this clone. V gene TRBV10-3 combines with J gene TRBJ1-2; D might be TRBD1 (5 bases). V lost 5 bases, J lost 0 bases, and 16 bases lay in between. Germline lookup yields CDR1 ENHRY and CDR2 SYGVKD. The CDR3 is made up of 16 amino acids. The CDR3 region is CAISKIWTPANYGYTF. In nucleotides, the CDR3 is TGTGCCATCAGTAAAATCTGGACACCAGCTAACTATGGCTACACCTTC.

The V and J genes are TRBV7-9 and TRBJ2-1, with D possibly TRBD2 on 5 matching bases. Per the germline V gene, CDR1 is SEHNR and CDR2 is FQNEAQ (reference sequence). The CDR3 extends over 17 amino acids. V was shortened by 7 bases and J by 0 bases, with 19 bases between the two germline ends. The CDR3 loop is CASMRTRADLSYNEQFF. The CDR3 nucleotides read TGTGCCAGCATGCGTACCCGAGCGGACCTCTCCTACAATGAGCAGTTCTTC.

CDR3 nucleotides: TGCAGTGCTGAACAGGTCTACGAGCAGTACTTC. Protein: CSAEQVYEQYF. The rearrangement uses TRBV20-1 and TRBJ2-7; possible D gene TRBD1, 5 bases. Germline V CDR1 and CDR2: DFQATT, SNEGSKA (reference sequence). V lost 5 bases and J lost 3, with 8 bases in between. This CDR3 region has 11 residues.

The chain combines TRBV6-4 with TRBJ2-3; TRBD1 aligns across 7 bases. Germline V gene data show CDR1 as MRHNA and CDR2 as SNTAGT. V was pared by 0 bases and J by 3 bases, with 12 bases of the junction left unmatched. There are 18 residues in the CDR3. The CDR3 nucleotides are TGTGCCAGCAGTGACTCTGGTTCGACAGGGTGGGGTACAGATACGCAGTATTTT. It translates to CASSDSGSTGWGTDTQYF.

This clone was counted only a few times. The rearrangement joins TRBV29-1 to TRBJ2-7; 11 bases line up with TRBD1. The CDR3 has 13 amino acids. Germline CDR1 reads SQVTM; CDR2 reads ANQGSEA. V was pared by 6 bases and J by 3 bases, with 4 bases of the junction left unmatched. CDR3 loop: CSVAGTGGYEQYF. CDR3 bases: TGCAGCGTCGCCGGGACAGGGGGCTACGAGCAGTACTTC.

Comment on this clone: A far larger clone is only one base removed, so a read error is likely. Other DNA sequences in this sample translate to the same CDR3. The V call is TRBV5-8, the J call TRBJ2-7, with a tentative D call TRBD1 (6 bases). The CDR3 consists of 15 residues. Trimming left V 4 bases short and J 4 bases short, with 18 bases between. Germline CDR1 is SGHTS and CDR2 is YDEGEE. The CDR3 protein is CASSQDLGGWYEQYF. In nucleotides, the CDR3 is TGTGCCAGCAGCCAAGATCTAGGGGGATGGTACGAGCAGTACTTC.

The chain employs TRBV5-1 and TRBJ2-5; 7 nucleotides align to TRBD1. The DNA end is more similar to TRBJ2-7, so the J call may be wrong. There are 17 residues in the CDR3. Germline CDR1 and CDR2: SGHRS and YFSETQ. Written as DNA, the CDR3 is TGCGCCAGCAGCTGGGTGGCTACAGGGGCCAACTCCTACGAGCAGTACTTC. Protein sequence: CASSWVATGANSYEQYF.

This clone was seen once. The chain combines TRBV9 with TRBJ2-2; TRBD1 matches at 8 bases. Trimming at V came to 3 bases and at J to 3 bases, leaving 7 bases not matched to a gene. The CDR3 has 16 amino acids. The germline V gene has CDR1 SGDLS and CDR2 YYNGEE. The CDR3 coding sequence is TGTGCCAGCAGCGGGCTAGGACAGGGCTACACCGGGGAGCTGTTTTTT. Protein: CASSGLGQGYTGELFF.

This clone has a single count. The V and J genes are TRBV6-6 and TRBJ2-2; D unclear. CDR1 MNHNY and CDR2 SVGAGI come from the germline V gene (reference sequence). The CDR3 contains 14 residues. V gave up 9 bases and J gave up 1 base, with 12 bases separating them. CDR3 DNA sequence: TGTGCCAGTACCCCCACAGTGAACACCGGGGAGCTGTTTTTT. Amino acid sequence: CASTPTVNTGELFF.

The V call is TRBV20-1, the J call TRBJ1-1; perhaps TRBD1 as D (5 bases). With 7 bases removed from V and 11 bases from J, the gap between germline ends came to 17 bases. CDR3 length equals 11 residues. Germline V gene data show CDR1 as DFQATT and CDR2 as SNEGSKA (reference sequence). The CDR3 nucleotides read TGCAGTGGATTGCGACAGCGAGCGGCTTTCTTT. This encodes CSGLRQRAAFF.

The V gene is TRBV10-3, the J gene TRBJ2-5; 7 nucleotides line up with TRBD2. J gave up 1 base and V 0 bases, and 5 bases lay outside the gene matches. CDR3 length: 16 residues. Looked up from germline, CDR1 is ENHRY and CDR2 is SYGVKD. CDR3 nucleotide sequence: TGTGCCATCAGTGAGTCGAAACGGGGGGTCCAAGAGACCCAGTACTTC. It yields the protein CAISESKRGVQETQYF.

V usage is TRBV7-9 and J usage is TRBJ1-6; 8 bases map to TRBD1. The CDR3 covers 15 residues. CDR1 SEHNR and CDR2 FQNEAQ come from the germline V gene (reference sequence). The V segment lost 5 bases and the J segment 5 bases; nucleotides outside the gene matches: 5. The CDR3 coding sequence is TGTGCCAGCAGCCCCCAGGGGGCGGATAATTCACCCCTCCACTTT. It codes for CASSPQGADNSPLHF.

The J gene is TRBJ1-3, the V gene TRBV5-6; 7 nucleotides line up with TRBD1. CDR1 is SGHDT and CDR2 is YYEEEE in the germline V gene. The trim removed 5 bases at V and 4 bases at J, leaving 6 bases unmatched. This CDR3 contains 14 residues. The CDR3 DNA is TGTGCCAGCAGGCCGACAGGGTCGGGAAACACCATATATTTT. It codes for CASRPTGSGNTIYF.

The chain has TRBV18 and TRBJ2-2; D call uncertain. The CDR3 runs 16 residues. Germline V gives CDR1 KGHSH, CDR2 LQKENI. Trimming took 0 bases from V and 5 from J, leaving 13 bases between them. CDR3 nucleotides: TGTGCCAGCTCACCACCGTCGAGAGATCGGACCGGGGAGCTGTTTTTT. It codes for CASSPPSRDRTGELFF.

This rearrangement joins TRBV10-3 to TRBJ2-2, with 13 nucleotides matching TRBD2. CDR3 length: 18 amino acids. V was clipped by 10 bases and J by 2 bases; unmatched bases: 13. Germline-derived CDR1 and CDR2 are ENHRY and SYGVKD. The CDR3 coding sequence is TGTGCCACCCTGACCCCCGGGACTAGCGGGGTTAACACCGGGGAGCTGTTTTTT. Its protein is CATLTPGTSGVNTGELFF.

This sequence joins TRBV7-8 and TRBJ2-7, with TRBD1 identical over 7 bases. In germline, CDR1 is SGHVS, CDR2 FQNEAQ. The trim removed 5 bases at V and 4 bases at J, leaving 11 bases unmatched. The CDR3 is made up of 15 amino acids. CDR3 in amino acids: CASSPRGQKPYEQYF. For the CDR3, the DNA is TGTGCCAGCAGCCCCAGGGGACAGAAGCCTTACGAGCAGTACTTC.